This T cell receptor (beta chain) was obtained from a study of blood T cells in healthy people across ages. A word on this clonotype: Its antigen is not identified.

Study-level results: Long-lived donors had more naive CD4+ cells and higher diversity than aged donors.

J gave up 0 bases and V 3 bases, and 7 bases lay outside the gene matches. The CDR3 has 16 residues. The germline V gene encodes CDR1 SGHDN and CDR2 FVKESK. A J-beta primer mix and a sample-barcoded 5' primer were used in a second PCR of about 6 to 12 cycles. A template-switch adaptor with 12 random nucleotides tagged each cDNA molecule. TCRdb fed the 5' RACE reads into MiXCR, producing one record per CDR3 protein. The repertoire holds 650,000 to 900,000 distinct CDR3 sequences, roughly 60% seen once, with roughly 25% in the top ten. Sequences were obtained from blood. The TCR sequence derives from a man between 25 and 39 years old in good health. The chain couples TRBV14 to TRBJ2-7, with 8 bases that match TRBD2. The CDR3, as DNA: TGTGCCAGCAGCCATTGGAGCGGGGGCGGCTCCTACGAGCAGTACTTC. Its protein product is CASSHWSGGGSYEQYF.